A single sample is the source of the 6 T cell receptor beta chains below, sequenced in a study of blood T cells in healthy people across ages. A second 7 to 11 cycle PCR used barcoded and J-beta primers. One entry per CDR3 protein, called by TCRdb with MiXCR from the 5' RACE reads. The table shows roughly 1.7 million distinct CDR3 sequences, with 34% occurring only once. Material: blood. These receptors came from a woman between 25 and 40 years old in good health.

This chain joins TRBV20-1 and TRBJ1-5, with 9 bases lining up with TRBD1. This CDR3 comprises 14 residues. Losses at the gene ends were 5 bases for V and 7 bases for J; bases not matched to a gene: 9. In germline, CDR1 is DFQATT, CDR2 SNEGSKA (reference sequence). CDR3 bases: TGCAGTGCTGAGCCGGACAGGGGACGACAGCCCCAGCATTTT. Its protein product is CSAEPDRGRQPQHF.

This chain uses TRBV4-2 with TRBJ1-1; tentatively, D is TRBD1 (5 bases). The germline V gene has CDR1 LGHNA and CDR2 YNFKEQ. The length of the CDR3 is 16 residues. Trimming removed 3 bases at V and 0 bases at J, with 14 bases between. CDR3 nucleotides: TGTGCCAGCAGCCACGCCGCCCGGGGGATGAACACTGAAGCTTTCTTT. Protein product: CASSHAARGMNTEAFF.

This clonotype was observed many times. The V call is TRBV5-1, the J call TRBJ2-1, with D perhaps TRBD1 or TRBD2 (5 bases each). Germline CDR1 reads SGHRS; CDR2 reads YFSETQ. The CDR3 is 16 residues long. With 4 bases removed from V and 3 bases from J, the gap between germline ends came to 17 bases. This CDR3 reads CASSTEGRPDYNEQFF. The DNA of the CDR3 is TGCGCCAGCAGCACTGAGGGGCGTCCCGACTACAATGAGCAGTTCTTC.

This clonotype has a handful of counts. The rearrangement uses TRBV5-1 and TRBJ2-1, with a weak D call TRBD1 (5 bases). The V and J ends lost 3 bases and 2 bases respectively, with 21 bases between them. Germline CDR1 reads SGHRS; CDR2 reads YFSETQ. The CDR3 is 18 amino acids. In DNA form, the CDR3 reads TGCGCCAGCAGCTATGGGTTCGGGTCTGCAGGGCCCTACAATGAGCAGTTCTTC. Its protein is CASSYGFGSAGPYNEQFF. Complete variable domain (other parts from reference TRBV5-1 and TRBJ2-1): KAGVTQTPRYLIKTRGQQVTLSCSPISGHRSVSWYQQTPGQGLQFLFEYFSETQRNKGNFPGRFSGRQFSNSRSEMNVSTLELGDSALYLCASSYGFGSAGPYNEQFFGPGTRLTVL.

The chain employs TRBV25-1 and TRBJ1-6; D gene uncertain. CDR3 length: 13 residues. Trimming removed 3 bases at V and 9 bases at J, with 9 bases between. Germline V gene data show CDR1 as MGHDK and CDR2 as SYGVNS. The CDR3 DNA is TGTGCCAGCAGTGATTGGGGAGCTTCACCCCTCCACTTT. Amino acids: CASSDWGASPLHF.

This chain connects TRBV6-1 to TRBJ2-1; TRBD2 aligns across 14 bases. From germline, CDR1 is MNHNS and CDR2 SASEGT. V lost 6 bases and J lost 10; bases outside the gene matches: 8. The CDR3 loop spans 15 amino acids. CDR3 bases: TGTGCCAGCAGCTCCGGACTAGCGGGAGGCCAAGAGCAGTTCTTC. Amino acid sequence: CASSSGLAGGQEQFF.